This TCR beta chain was identified during a study of T-cell reconstitution after alpha-beta-depleted transplantation in children. The study's findings and limits: Surviving recipient T cells and thymic progenitors accounted for the high day-60 TCRbeta diversity observed in some patients. Newly generated T cells supplied most T-cell counts and diversity one year post-transplant. Where alpha-beta T cells came from about two months after transplant was reportedly several hundred expanded graft clones.

A word on this clonotype: Its specificity is not known.

As it was prepared, the TCRbeta library received unique molecular identifiers. TCRdb re-called the PCR reads with MiXCR, one entry per CDR3 protein. The data contain around 490,000 distinct CDR3 sequences, over 9.5% of them singletons. V was trimmed by 2 bases and J by 0 bases, leaving 11 bases between them. Germline CDR1 MDHEN, CDR2 SYDVKM. CDR3 size: 15 residues. This TCR came from a female patient between 2 and 10 years old who had a stem cell transplant for aplastic anemia, so the T cells may come from the graft donor. The chain couples TRBV28 to TRBJ2-7, with a weak D call TRBD1 (6 bases). The input for sequencing was PBMCs, mostly from graft donor cells, taken 180 days after TCRalphabeta/CD19-depleted stem cell transplant. CDR3 nucleotide sequence: TGTGCCAGCAGTTTAATTGGGGGCATCTCCTACGAGCAGTACTTC. It codes for CASSLIGGISYEQYF.